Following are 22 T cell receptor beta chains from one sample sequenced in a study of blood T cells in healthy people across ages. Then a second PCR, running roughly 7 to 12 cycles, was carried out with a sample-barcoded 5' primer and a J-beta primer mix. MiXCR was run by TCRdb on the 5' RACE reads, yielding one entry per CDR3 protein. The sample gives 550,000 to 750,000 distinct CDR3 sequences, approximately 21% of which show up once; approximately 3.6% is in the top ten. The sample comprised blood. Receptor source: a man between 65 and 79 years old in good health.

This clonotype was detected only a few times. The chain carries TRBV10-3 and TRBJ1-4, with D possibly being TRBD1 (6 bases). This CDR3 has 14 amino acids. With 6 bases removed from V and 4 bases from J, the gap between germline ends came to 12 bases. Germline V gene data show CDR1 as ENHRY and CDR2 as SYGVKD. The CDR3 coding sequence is TGTGCCATCAGAGACAGGATTGGTAATGAAAAACTGTTTTTT. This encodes CAIRDRIGNEKLFF.

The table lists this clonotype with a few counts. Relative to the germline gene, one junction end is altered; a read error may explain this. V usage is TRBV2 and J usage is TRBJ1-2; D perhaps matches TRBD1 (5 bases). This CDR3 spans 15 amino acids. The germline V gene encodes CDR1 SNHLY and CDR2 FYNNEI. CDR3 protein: CASSDGGLGNYGHTF. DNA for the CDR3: TGTGCCAGCAGTGACGGGGGACTGGGTAACTATGGCCACACCTTC.

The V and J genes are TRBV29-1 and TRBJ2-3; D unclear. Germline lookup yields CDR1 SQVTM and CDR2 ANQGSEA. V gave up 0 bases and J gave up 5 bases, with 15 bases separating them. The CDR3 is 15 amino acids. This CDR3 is CSVEDRGQLRDTQYF. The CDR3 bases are TGCAGCGTTGAAGATCGTGGGCAGCTCCGAGATACGCAGTATTTT.

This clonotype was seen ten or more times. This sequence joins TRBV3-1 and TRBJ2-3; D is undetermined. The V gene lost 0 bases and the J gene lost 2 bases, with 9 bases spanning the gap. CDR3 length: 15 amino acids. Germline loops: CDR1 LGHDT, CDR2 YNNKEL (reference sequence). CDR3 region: CASSQDPAYTDTQYF. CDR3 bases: TGTGCCAGCAGCCAAGATCCAGCGTACACAGATACGCAGTATTTT.

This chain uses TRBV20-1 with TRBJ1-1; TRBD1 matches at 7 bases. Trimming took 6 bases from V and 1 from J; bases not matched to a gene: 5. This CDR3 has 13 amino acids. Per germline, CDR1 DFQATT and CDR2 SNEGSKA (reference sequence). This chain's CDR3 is CSAMGQQNTEAFF. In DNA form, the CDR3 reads TGCAGTGCAATGGGACAGCAGAACACTGAAGCTTTCTTT.

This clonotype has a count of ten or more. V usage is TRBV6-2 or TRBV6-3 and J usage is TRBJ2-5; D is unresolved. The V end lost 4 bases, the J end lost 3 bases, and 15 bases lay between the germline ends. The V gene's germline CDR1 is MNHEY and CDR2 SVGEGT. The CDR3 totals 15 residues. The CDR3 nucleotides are TGTGCCAGCAGTTCGACACGAGAGCCAGAAGAGACCCAGTACTTC. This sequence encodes CASSSTREPEETQYF.

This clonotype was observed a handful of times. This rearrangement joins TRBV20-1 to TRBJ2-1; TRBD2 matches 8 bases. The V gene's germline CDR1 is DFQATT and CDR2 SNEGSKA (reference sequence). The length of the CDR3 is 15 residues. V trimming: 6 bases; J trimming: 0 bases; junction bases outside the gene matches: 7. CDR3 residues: CSATSGSGSYNEQFF. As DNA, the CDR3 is TGCAGTGCCACCAGCGGGAGTGGCTCCTACAATGAGCAGTTCTTC.

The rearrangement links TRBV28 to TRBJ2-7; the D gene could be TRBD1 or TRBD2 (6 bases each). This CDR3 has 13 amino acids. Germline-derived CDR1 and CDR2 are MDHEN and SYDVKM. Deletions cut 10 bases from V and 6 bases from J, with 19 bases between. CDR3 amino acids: CATRTYGGGEQYF. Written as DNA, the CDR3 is TGTGCCACCAGGACGTACGGGGGCGGCGAGCAGTACTTC.

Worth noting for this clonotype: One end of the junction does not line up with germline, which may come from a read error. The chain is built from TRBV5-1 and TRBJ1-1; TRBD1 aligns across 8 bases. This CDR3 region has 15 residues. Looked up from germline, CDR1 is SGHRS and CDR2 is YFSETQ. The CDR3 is CASNLTGDPNTEAFF. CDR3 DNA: TGCGCCAGCAACTTGACAGGGGATCCGAACACTGAAGCTTTCTTT. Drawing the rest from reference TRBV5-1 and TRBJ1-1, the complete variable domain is KAGVTQTPRYLIKTRGQQVTLSCSPISGHRSVSWYQQTPGQGLQFLFEYFSETQRNKGNFPGRFSGRQFSNSRSEMNVSTLELGDSALYLCASNLTGDPNTEAFFGQGTRLTVV.

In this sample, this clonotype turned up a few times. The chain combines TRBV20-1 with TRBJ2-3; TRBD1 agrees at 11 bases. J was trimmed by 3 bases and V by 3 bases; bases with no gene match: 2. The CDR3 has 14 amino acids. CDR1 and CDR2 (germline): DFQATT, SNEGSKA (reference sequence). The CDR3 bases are TGCAGTGCTAGCGGGGACAGGGGGACAGATACGCAGTATTTT. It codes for CSASGDRGTDTQYF.

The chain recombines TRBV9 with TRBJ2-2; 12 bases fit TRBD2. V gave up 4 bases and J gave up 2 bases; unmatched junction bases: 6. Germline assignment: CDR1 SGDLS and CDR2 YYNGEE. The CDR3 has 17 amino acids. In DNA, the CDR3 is TGTGCCAGCAGCACCCTAGCGGGAGGGCCAAACACCGGGGAGCTGTTTTTT. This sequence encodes CASSTLAGGPNTGELFF. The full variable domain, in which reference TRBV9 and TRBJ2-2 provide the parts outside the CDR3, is DSGVTQTPKHLITATGQRVTLRCSPRSGDLSVYWYQQSLDQGLQFLIQYYNGEERAKGNILERFSAQQFPDLHSELNLSSLELGDSALYFCASSTLAGGPNTGELFFGEGSRLTVL.

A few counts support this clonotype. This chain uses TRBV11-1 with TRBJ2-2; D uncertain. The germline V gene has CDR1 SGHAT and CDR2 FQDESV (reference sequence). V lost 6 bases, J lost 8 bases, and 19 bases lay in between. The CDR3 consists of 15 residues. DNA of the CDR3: TGTGCCAGCAGTCTCGGAGAGGTGGGCACTGGGGAGCTGTTTTTT. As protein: CASSLGEVGTGELFF.

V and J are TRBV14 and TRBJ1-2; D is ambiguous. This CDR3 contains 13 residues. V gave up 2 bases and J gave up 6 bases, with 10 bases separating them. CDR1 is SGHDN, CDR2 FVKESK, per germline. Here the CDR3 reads CASSQLTVDGYTF. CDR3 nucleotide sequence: TGTGCCAGCAGCCAATTAACAGTAGATGGCTACACCTTC.

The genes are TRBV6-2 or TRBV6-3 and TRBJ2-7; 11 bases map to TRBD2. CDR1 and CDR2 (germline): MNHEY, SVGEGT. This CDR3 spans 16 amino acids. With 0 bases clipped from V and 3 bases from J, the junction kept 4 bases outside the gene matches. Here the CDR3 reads CASSYSTSGKLYEQYF. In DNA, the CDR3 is TGTGCCAGCAGTTACTCGACTAGCGGGAAACTCTACGAGCAGTACTTC.

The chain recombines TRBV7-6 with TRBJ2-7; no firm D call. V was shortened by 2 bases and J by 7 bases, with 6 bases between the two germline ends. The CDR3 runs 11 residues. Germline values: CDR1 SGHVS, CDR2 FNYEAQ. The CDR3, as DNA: TGTGCCAGCAGCTTACCCGGAGAGCAGTACTTC. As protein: CASSLPGEQYF. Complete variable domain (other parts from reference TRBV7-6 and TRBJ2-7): GAGVSQSPRYKVTKRGQDVALRCDPISGHVSLYWYRQALGQGPEFLTYFNYEAQQDKSGLPNDRFSAERPEGSISTLTIQRTEQRDSAMYRCASSLPGEQYFGPGTRLTVT.

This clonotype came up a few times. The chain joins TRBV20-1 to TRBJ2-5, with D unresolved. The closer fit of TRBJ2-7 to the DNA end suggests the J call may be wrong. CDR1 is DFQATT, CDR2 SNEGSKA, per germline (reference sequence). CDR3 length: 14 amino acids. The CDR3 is CSASVIRKAYEQYF. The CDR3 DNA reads TGCAGTGCTAGTGTCATTCGGAAGGCCTACGAGCAGTACTTC.

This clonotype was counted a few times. The CDR3 region has the DNA TGCGCCAGCAGCTTGGGTGCTAGCGGGAGGGAGACCCAGTACTTC. Translation gives CASSLGASGRETQYF. The chain carries TRBV5-1 and TRBJ2-5, with 11 bases fitting TRBD2. This CDR3 contains 15 residues. The V gene end was trimmed by 0 bases and the J gene end by 5 bases; junction bases not matched to a gene: 3. CDR1 and CDR2 (germline): SGHRS, YFSETQ.

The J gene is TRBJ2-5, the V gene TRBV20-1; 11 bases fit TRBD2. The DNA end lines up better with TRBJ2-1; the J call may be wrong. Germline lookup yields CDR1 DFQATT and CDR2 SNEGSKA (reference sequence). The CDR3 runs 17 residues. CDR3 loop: CSARGALTSGSLGEQFF. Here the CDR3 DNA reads TGCAGTGCTAGAGGGGCGCTAACTAGCGGGAGTTTAGGTGAGCAGTTCTTC.

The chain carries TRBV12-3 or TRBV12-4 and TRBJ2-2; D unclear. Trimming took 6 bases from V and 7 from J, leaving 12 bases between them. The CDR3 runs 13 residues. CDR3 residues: CASSTAARGELFF. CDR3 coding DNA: TGTGCCAGCAGCACTGCCGCCCGCGGGGAGCTGTTTTTT.

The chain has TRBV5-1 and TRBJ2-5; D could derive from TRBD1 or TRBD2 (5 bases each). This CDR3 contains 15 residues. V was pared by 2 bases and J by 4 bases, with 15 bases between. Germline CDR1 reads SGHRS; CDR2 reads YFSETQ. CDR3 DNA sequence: TGCGCCAGCAGCTTAGGGACCTCGAATGCAGAGACCCAGTACTTC. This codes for CASSLGTSNAETQYF.

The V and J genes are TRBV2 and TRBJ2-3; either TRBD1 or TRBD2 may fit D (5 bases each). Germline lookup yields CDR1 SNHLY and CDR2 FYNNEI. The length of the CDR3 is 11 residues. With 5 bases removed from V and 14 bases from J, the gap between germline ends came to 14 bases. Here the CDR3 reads CASSRGTFRYF. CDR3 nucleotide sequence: TGTGCCAGCAGTCGAGGGACCTTTCGGTATTTT.

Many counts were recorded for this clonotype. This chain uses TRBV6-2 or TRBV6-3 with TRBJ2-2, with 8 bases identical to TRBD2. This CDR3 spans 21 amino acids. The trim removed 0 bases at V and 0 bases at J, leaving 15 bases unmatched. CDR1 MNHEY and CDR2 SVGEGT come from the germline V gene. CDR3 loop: CASSYSPGGPKINPNTGELFF. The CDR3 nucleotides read TGTGCCAGCAGTTACTCGCCGGGAGGGCCTAAAATAAACCCGAACACCGGGGAGCTGTTTTTT.